This T cell receptor (beta chain) emerged from a study of beta chain features in type 1 diabetes. Study context: Examination spanned around 110,000,000 sorted cells from all samples. Findings and caveats of the study: There was a possibility that cDNA sequencing over-represented cells with high TCR expression. Across all four CD4+ subsets, people with type 1 diabetes showed modestly shorter TCRB CDR3s.

As regards this clone: What it binds is unknown.

Every single donor gave one heparinised blood draw, and these averaged approximately 110 mL. CDR1 is SGHAT and CDR2 is FQNNGV in the germline V gene. Losses at the gene ends were 4 bases for V and 6 bases for J; bases not matched to a gene: 2. This CDR3 has 14 residues. All of the isolated RNA was reverse transcribed, so expressed TCRB transcripts were sequenced. Method: immunoSEQ multiplex PCR; TCRdb's copy keeps in-frame clones and lacks some. The table lists 100,000 to 150,000 clones, roughly 10% of them singletons. The chain combines TRBV11-2 with TRBJ1-6, with 8 bases aligning to TRBD1. The sequencing input was central memory CD4+ T cells from blood. This TCR derives from a man aged 30-40 years with type 1 diabetes. CDR3 loop: CASSSDRANSPLHF. The CDR3 region has the DNA TGTGCCAGCAGCTCGGACAGGGCTAATTCACCCCTCCACTTT.